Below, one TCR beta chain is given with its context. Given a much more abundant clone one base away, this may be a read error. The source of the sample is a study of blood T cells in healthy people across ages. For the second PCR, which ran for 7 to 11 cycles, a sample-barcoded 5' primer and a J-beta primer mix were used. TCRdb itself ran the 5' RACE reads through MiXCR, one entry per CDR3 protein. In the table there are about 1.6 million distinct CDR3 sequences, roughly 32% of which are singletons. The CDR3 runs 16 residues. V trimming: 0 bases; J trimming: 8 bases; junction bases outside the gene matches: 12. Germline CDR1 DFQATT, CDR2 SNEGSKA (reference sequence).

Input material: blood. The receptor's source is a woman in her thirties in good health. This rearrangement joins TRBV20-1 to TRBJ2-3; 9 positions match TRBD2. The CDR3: CSARDVGTSKAGTQYF. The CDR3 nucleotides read TGCAGTGCTAGAGATGTGGGGACTAGCAAGGCAGGTACGCAGTATTTT.